Many counts were recorded for the clone carrying this T cell receptor beta chain. Its antigen is still unknown. The sample belongs to a study of T-cell memory formation after mild COVID-19. One entry per CDR3 protein, called by TCRdb with MiXCR from the 5' RACE reads. Found here are 250,000 or so distinct CDR3 sequences, 7.5% to 10% of them singletons; the top ten hold roughly a fifth. The V gene lost 5 bases and the J gene lost 5 bases, with 2 bases spanning the gap. The CDR3 has 10 residues. CDR1 SGHRS and CDR2 YFSETQ come from the germline V gene. Study-wide results and limits: Contracting clones, day 15 to 85, had balanced CD4/CD8, and later expanders favored CD4+.

The J gene is TRBJ1-5, the V gene TRBV5-1; D ambiguous. Sequencing input: PBMCs or a T cell subset sorted from them (not recorded which). The clonotype comes from a man aged 18 to 30 who had mild COVID-19 (a few samples of this study predate the infection). Cell type and time point are not known. CDR3 amino acids: CASSHQPQHF. CDR3 bases: TGCGCCAGCAGTCATCAGCCCCAGCATTTT.